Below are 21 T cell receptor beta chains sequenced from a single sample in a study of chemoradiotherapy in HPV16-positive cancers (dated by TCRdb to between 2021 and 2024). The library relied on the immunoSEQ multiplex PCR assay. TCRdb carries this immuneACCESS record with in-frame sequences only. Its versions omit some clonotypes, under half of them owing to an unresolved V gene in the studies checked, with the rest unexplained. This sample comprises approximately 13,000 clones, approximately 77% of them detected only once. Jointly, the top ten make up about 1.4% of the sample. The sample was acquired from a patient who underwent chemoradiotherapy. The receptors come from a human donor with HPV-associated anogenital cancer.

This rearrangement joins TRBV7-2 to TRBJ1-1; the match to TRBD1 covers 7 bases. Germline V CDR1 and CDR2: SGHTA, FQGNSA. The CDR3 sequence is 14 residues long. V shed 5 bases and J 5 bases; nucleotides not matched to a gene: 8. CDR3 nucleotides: TGTGCCAGCAGCCTAATGACAGGGAGAACTGAAGCTTTCTTT. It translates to CASSLMTGRTEAFF.

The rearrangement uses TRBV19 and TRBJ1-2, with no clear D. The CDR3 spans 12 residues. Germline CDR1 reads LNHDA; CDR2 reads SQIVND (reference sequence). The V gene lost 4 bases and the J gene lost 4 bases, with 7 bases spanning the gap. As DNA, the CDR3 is TGTGCCAGTAGTAGGAGGGTCTATGGCTACACCTTC. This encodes CASSRRVYGYTF.

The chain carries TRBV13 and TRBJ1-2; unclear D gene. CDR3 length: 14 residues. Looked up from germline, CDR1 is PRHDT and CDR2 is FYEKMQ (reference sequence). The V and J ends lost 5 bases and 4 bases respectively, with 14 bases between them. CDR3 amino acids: CASSPRSSGYGYTF. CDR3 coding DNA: TGTGCCAGCAGCCCGAGGTCGTCGGGCTATGGCTACACCTTC.

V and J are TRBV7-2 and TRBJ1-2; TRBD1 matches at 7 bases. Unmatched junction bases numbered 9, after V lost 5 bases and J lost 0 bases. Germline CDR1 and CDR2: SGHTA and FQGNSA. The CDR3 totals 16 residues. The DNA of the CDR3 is TGTGCCAGCAGCCCCCTTCGGACAGGTACTAACTATGGCTACACCTTC. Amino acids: CASSPLRTGTNYGYTF.

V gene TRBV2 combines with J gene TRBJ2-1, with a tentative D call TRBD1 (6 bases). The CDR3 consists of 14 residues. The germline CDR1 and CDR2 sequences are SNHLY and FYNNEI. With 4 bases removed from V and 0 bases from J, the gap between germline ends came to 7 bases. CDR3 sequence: CASSVGASYNEQFF. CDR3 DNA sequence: TGTGCCAGCAGTGTGGGGGCCTCCTACAATGAGCAGTTCTTC.

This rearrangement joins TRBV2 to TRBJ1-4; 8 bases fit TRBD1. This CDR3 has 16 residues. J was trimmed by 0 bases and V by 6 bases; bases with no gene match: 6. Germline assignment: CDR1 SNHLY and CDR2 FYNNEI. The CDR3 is CASSRQGSTTNEKLFF. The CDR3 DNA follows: TGTGCCAGCAGCCGACAGGGGTCTACAACTAATGAAAAACTGTTTTTT.

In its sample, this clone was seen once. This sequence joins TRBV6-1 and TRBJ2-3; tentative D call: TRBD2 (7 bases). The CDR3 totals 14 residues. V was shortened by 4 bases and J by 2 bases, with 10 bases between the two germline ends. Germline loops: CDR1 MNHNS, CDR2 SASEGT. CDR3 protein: CASSAGGPTDTQYF. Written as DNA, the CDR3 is TGTGCCAGCAGTGCCGGGGGGCCCACAGATACGCAGTATTTT.

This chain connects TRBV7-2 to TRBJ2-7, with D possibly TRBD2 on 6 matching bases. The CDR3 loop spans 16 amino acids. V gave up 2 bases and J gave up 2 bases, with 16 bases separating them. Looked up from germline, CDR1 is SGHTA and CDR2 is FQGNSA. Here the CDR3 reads CASSLSVEGPTYEQYF. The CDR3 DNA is TGTGCCAGCAGCTTATCGGTGGAGGGGCCCACCTACGAGCAGTACTTC.

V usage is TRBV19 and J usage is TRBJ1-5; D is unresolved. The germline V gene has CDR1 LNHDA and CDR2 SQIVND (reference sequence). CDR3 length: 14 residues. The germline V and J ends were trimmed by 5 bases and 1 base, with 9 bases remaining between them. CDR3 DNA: TGTGCCAGTAGTGCCACCTTGAGCAATCAGCCCCAGCATTTT. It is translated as CASSATLSNQPQHF.

CDR3 in amino acids: CASLGGDAEAFF. Written as DNA, the CDR3 is TGTGCCAGTCTGGGGGGGGACGCTGAAGCTTTCTTT. The chain combines TRBV2 with TRBJ1-1; the D gene is possibly TRBD1 (5 bases). Germline CDR1 SNHLY, CDR2 FYNNEI. The CDR3 runs 12 residues. V lost 9 bases to trimming and J lost 6 bases, with 14 bases between them.

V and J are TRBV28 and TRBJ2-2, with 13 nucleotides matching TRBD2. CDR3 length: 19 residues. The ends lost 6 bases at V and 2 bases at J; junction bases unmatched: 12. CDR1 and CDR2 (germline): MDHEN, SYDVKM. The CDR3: CASSKPPTSGGLNTGELFF. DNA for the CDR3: TGTGCCAGCAGCAAACCTCCGACTAGCGGGGGGTTAAACACCGGGGAGCTGTTTTTT.

The CDR3 region has the DNA TGTGCCAGCAGAGATAGGGGCGGCTACACCTTC. This encodes CASRDRGGYTF. This chain connects TRBV6-6 to TRBJ1-2; possible D gene TRBD1, 5 bases. The germline V gene encodes CDR1 MNHNY and CDR2 SVGAGI (reference sequence). This CDR3 spans 11 amino acids. V was clipped by 6 bases and J by 8 bases, with 10 bases between them.

The CDR3 DNA is TGTGCCACCCTGGACAGGTACGAGCAGTACTTC. This translates into CATLDRYEQYF. V gene TRBV6-5 combines with J gene TRBJ2-7; 7 bases are a match to TRBD1. Germline CDR1 reads MNHEY; CDR2 reads SVGAGI. CDR3 size: 11 residues. Trimming at V came to 10 bases and at J to 4 bases, leaving 4 bases not matched to a gene.

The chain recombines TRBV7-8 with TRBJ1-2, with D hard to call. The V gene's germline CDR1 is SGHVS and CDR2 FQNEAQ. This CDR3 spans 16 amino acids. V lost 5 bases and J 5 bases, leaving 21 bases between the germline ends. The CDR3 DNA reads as TGTGCCAGCAGCCCCCTTTGGTCGCGGGGAGAATATGGCTACACCTTC. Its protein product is CASSPLWSRGEYGYTF.

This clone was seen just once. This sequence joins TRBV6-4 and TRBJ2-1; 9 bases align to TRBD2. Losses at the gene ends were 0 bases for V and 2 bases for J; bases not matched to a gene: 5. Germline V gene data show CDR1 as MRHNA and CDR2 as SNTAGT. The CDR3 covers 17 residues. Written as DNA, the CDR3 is TGTGCCAGCAGTGACTCGGCGACTAGCGGAACCTACAATGAGCAGTTCTTC. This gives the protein CASSDSATSGTYNEQFF.

The DNA for the CDR3 is TGTGCCAGCAGCGAAACTATTCAGCCCCAGCATTTT. It yields the protein CASSETIQPQHF. The chain uses TRBV28 and TRBJ1-5; D call uncertain. The ends were cut back, 6 bases at V and 6 bases at J, with 9 bases in the middle. CDR3 length: 12 amino acids. The germline gives CDR1 MDHEN, CDR2 SYDVKM.

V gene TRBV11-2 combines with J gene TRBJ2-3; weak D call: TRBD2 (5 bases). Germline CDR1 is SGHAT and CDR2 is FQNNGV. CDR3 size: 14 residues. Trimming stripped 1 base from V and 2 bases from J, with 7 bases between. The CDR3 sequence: CASSLGLSTDTQYF. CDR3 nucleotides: TGTGCCAGCAGCTTAGGACTATCCACAGATACGCAGTATTTT.

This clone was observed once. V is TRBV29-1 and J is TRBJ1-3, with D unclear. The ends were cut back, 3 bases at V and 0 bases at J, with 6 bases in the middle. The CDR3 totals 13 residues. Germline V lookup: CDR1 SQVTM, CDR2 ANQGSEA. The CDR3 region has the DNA TGCAGCGTTGACAGGCTCTCTGGAAACACCATATATTTT. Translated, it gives CSVDRLSGNTIYF.

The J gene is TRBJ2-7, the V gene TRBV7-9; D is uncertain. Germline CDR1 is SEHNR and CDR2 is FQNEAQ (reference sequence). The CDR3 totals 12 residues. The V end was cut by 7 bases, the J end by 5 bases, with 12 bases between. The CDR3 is CASTKGLDEQYF. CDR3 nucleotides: TGTGCCAGCACCAAAGGCTTGGACGAGCAGTACTTC.

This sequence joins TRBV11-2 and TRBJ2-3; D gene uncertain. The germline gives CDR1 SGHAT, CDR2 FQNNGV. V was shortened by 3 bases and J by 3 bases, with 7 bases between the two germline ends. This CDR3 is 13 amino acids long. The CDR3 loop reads CASSFARTDTQYF. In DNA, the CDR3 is TGTGCCAGCAGCTTCGCGAGAACAGATACGCAGTATTTT.

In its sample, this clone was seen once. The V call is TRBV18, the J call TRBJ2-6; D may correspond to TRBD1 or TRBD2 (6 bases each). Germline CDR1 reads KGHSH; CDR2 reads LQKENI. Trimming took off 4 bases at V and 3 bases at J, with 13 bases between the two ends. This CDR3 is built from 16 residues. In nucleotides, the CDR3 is TGTGCCAGCTCACTCGAACGGGGGCTTGGGGCCAACGTCCTGACTTTC. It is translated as CASSLERGLGANVLTF. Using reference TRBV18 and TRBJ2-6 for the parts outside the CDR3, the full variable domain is NAGVMQNPRHLVRRRGQEARLRCSPMKGHSHVYWYRQLPEEGLKFMVYLQKENIIDESGMPKERFSAEFPKEGPSILRIQQVVRGDSAAYFCASSLERGLGANVLTFGAGSRLTVL.